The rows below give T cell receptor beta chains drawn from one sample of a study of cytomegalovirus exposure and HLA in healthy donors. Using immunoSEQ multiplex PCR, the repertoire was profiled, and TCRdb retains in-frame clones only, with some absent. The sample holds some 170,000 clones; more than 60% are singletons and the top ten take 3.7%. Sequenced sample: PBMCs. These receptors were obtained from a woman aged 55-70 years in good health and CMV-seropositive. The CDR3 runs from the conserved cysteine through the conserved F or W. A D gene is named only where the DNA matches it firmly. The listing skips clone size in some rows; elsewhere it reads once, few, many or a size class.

CDR3aa: CAIREVSTEAFF
CDR3nt: TGTGCCATCCGGGAAGTGAGCACTGAAGCTTTCTTT
j_gene: TRBJ1-1
abundance: NA
v_gene: TRBV28
d_gene: NA

CDR3aa: CASTRTGGPGNQPQHF
CDR3nt: TGTGCCAGTACCAGGACAGGGGGCCCGGGCAATCAGCCCCAGCATTTT
j_gene: TRBJ1-5
abundance: NA
v_gene: TRBV19
d_gene: TRBD1

CDR3aa: CASSLIQYTGELFF
CDR3nt: TGTGCCAGCAGCTTAATACAGTACACCGGGGAGCTGTTTTTT
j_gene: TRBJ2-2
abundance: NA
v_gene: TRBV7-6
d_gene: NA

CDR3aa: CASSLDAGGSEAFF
CDR3nt: TGCGCCAGCAGCTTGGACGCCGGCGGGTCTGAAGCTTTCTTT
j_gene: TRBJ1-1
abundance: NA
v_gene: TRBV5-1
d_gene: NA

CDR3aa: CATSRSGLTYSYEQYF
CDR3nt: TGTGCCACCAGCCGCTCGGGACTAACATACTCCTACGAGCAGTACTTC
j_gene: TRBJ2-7
abundance: NA
v_gene: TRBV15
d_gene: TRBD2

CDR3aa: CASSVWTSGGSNEQFF
CDR3nt: TGTGCCAGCAGTGTATGGACTAGCGGGGGATCAAATGAGCAGTTCTTC
j_gene: TRBJ2-1
abundance: NA
v_gene: TRBV2
d_gene: TRBD2

CDR3aa: CASSITGTGYGQYF
CDR3nt: TGTGCCAGCAGCATCACCGGGACTGGCTACGGGCAGTACTTC
j_gene: TRBJ2-7
abundance: NA
v_gene: TRBV7-8
d_gene: NA

CDR3aa: CASSLAPLPYSYEQYF
CDR3nt: TGTGCCAGCAGCTTGGCTCCCCTACCGTACTCCTACGAGCAGTACTTC
j_gene: TRBJ2-7
abundance: NA
v_gene: TRBV5-4
d_gene: NA

CDR3aa: CASSFHLTLPGIYEQYF
CDR3nt: TGTGCCAGCAGTTTCCACCTGACTCTACCCGGGATCTACGAGCAGTACTTC
j_gene: TRBJ2-7
abundance: NA
v_gene: TRBV28
d_gene: NA

CDR3aa: CASSRQGANPGELFF
CDR3nt: TGTGCCAGCAGTCGACAGGGGGCGAATCCCGGGGAGCTGTTTTTT
j_gene: TRBJ2-2
abundance: NA
v_gene: TRBV6-5
d_gene: TRBD1

CDR3aa: CASWYRGDTQPQHF
CDR3nt: TGTGCCAGCTGGTACAGGGGTGACACTCAGCCCCAGCATTTT
j_gene: TRBJ1-5
abundance: NA
v_gene: TRBV6-5
d_gene: TRBD1

CDR3aa: CASSSGTGGTEAFF
CDR3nt: TGTGCCAGCAGTTCCGGGACAGGGGGCACTGAAGCTTTCTTT
j_gene: TRBJ1-1
abundance: once
v_gene: TRBV6-6
d_gene: TRBD1

CDR3aa: CASSMARTADEAFF
CDR3nt: TGTGCCAGTAGTATGGCTCGGACAGCCGATGAAGCTTTCTTT
j_gene: TRBJ1-1
abundance: NA
v_gene: TRBV19
d_gene: NA

CDR3aa: CASRVQGEVYGYTF
CDR3nt: TGTGCCAGCAGAGTACAGGGGGAGGTCTATGGCTACACCTTC
j_gene: TRBJ1-2
abundance: NA
v_gene: TRBV28
d_gene: TRBD1

CDR3aa: CASSFTGVQETQYF
CDR3nt: TGCGCCAGCAGCTTTACAGGGGTCCAAGAGACCCAGTACTTC
j_gene: TRBJ2-5
abundance: NA
v_gene: TRBV5-1
d_gene: TRBD1

CDR3aa: CASSSRLAGGTDTQYF
CDR3nt: TGTGCCAGCAGTTCCCGACTAGCGGGGGGCACAGATACGCAGTATTTT
j_gene: TRBJ2-3
abundance: NA
v_gene: TRBV6-6
d_gene: TRBD2

CDR3aa: CASSYREGGYTEAFF
CDR3nt: TGTGCCAGCAGTTACCGGGAGGGAGGGTACACTGAAGCTTTCTTT
j_gene: TRBJ1-1
abundance: NA
v_gene: TRBV6-5
d_gene: NA

CDR3aa: CAWRGGANTIYF
CDR3nt: TGTGCCTGGAGAGGAGGGGCCAACACCATATATTTT
j_gene: TRBJ1-3
abundance: NA
v_gene: TRBV30
d_gene: NA

CDR3aa: CSVEGGQGGEKLFF
CDR3nt: TGCAGCGTTGAAGGGGGACAGGGGGGTGAAAAACTGTTTTTT
j_gene: TRBJ1-4
abundance: NA
v_gene: TRBV29-1
d_gene: TRBD1

CDR3aa: CATSRGEGRGNTEAFF
CDR3nt: TGTGCCACCAGCAGAGGTGAGGGCAGGGGGAACACTGAAGCTTTCTTT
j_gene: TRBJ1-1
abundance: NA
v_gene: TRBV15
d_gene: NA

CDR3aa: CASSPPGNEKLFF
CDR3nt: TGTGCCAGCAGCCCCCCAGGGAATGAAAAACTGTTTTTT
j_gene: TRBJ1-4
abundance: NA
v_gene: TRBV7-2
d_gene: NA

CDR3aa: CASSPGGPETQYF
CDR3nt: TGTGCCAGCAGCCCGGGGGGTCCAGAGACCCAGTACTTC
j_gene: TRBJ2-5
abundance: NA
v_gene: TRBV11-3
d_gene: TRBD2